The T cell receptor (beta chain) under discussion was sequenced for a study of shared clonotypes between healthy human individuals. Germline V gene lookup returns CDR1 WSHSY and CDR2 SAAADI. Between the trimmed V and J ends, which lost 3 bases and 8 bases, there was a span of 10 bases. The CDR3 consists of 13 residues. Unsorted PBMC contributed 250 to 350 ng DNA, roughly 30,000 T cell genomes, to each replicate PCR. On ten immunoSEQ deep assay plates, unsorted PBMC DNA was sequenced. Data came from immunoSEQ multiplex PCR; TCRdb stores just in-frame clones and leaves some out. The data hold about 490,000 clones, with 76% observed a single time.

Source material: PBMCs. This sequence joins TRBV10-2 and TRBJ1-4; D possibly corresponds to TRBD1 (6 bases). The TCR was taken from a woman in her 40s in good health. Some clones in this sample may be carry-over from other donors' samples. CDR3 in DNA: TGCGCCAGCAGTGAACAGGGATGGGAAAAACTGTTTTTT. Protein sequence: CASSEQGWEKLFF.